This T cell receptor beta chain was observed in a study of blood T cells in healthy people across ages. Sample-barcoded 5' priming and a J-beta primer mix drove a second PCR of about 6 to 12 cycles. Using its own MiXCR run on the 5' RACE reads, TCRdb lists one record per CDR3 protein. Among about 730,000 distinct CDR3 sequences, around 40% were seen once, and the ten largest hold 20% to 25%. Sample: blood. The receptor's source is a woman aged 55-75 years in good health.

CDR3 sequence (DNA): TGTGCCAGCAGCTTAGCGGAGGGACGGAAGGGAATTGGGGCCAACGTCCTGACTTTC. This encodes CASSLAEGRKGIGANVLTF. V is TRBV7-9 and J is TRBJ2-6; TRBD2 might be the D (6 bases). The CDR3 has 19 residues. V was pared by 0 bases and J by 3 bases, with 18 bases between. Per germline, CDR1 SEHNR and CDR2 FQNEAQ (reference sequence).